The present entry profiles one T cell receptor beta chain with its context. The sample comes from a study of blood T cell repertoires in COVID-19. Study-wide background: The analysed material was cDNA or gDNA that came from T cells, B-cell-depleted T cells, or PBMCs.

Losses at the gene ends were 0 bases for V and 8 bases for J; bases not matched to a gene: 6. Germline V gene data show CDR1 as LNHNV and CDR2 as YYDKDF (reference sequence). The CDR3 length is 15 residues. In the authors' methods: Quantification of nucleated cells was approximated via reference gene primer amplification. Here immunoSEQ multiplex PCR was the method, and the copy in TCRdb shows in-frame clones only, minus some. V and J calls and clone size are copied from that table; D and trimming were computed from the DNA. Among 42,000 or so clones listed, roughly nine tenths were seen once. The chain links TRBV15 to TRBJ2-1; 8 bases fit TRBD2. Material for sequencing was peripheral blood. This TCR derives from a man in his fifties or sixties with active COVID-19. The CDR3: CATSRENSGIHEQFF. The DNA for the CDR3 is TGTGCCACCAGCAGAGAAAATAGCGGGATCCATGAGCAGTTCTTC.